A single sample gave rise to the 8 T cell receptor beta chains below, sequenced in a study of shared clonotypes between healthy human individuals. TCRdb's copy holds only in-frame clones and misses some; the assay was immunoSEQ multiplex PCR. The sample has a few million clones; 80% to 95% are singletons. Positive CCR7 selection of CD45RO-negative cells yielded the naive CD8 cells, and terminally differentiated effector memory CD45RA+ cells were excluded. The sample taken for sequencing was naive CD8+ T cells from PBMCs. The receptors originated from a man in his late teens or twenties in good health. Some clones in this sample may be carry-over from other donors' samples.

The chain is built from TRBV11-2 and TRBJ1-1; tentative D call: TRBD1 (5 bases). Germline V gives CDR1 SGHAT, CDR2 FQNNGV. V lost 5 bases, J lost 1 base, and 17 bases lay in between. The CDR3 is 16 amino acids. CDR3 region: CASSPSPWQGNTEAFF. In nucleotides, the CDR3 is TGTGCCAGCAGCCCCAGTCCTTGGCAGGGGAACACTGAAGCTTTCTTT.

This sequence joins TRBV2 and TRBJ1-1, with D perhaps TRBD1 (6 bases). Germline V gene sequence: CDR1 SNHLY, CDR2 FYNNEI. V lost 6 bases, J lost 2 bases, and 19 bases lay in between. This CDR3 comprises 16 residues. DNA for the CDR3: TGTGCCAGCAGCGAACGAGGACAGACTTCTAACACTGAAGCTTTCTTT. Translating gives CASSERGQTSNTEAFF.

This sequence joins TRBV6-1 and TRBJ1-1, with D possibly matching TRBD1 (5 bases). This CDR3 has 15 residues. Trimming removed 0 bases at V and 0 bases at J, with 8 bases between. Germline CDR1 reads MNHNS; CDR2 reads SASEGT. CDR3 protein: CASSEAGRLNTEAFF. CDR3 bases: TGTGCCAGCAGTGAAGCGGGGCGGCTGAACACTGAAGCTTTCTTT.

The rearrangement links TRBV23-1 to TRBJ2-2; 8 bases are a match to TRBD2. TRBV23-1 is an open reading frame, and its role is uncertain. After removal of 2 bases from V and 6 bases from J, the junction contained 5 bases not matched to a gene. CDR3 length: 15 amino acids. CDR3 DNA sequence: TGCGCCAGCAGTCAAGAAAGCGGGAGACCCGGGGAGCTGTTTTTT. It yields the protein CASSQESGRPGELFF.

This sequence joins TRBV6-5 and TRBJ2-1, with TRBD1 matching over 10 bases. CDR1 is MNHEY, CDR2 SVGAGI, per germline. The length of the CDR3 is 14 residues. With V trimmed by 6 bases and J by 7 bases, 6 bases remained unmatched. The chain's CDR3 is CASSPGQGYNEQFF. In DNA form, the CDR3 reads TGTGCCAGCAGCCCGGGACAGGGGTATAATGAGCAGTTCTTC.

This clone was picked up a small number of times. Other nucleotide sequences in the sample specify the same CDR3. The chain recombines TRBV9 with TRBJ2-7, with TRBD2 matching over 8 bases. Germline V gene lookup returns CDR1 SGDLS and CDR2 YYNGEE. The CDR3 consists of 14 residues. The J segment lost 3 bases and the V segment lost 0 bases, leaving 2 bases of the junction unmatched. The CDR3 bases are TGTGCCAGCAGCGTAGGGCTAGCGGGCTACGAGCAGTACTTC. Amino acids: CASSVGLAGYEQYF. The whole variable domain, remainder taken from reference TRBV9 and TRBJ2-7, is DSGVTQTPKHLITATGQRVTLRCSPRSGDLSVYWYQQSLDQGLQFLIQYYNGEERAKGNILERFSAQQFPDLHSELNLSSLELGDSALYFCASSVGLAGYEQYFGPGTRLTVT.

This chain connects TRBV4-2 to TRBJ1-3; TRBD1 is a possible D gene (5 bases). CDR3 length: 17 amino acids. From germline, CDR1 is LGHNA and CDR2 YNFKEQ. The ends were cut back, 1 base at V and 2 bases at J, with 15 bases in the middle. For the CDR3, the DNA is TGTGCCAGCAGCCAAGCGGCCGGGACTCTTACTGGAAACACCATATATTTT. Encoded protein: CASSQAAGTLTGNTIYF.

The chain recombines TRBV7-2 with TRBJ1-1; D unclear. Germline values: CDR1 SGHTA, CDR2 FQGNSA. The CDR3 runs 13 residues. V lost 5 bases to trimming and J lost 6 bases, with 13 bases between them. CDR3 in DNA: TGTGCCAGCAGCGGGAGGCTACGGGCTGAAGCTTTCTTT. Residues: CASSGRLRAEAFF.